This entry is about one TCR beta chain. The CDR3 length is 15 residues. Germline V gives CDR1 SGHDT, CDR2 YYEEEE. The ends were cut back, 4 bases at V and 2 bases at J, with 16 bases in the middle. Original data processing: By means of reference gene primer amplification, nucleated cell counts were estimated. Clones were sequenced by immunoSEQ multiplex PCR, and TCRdb holds only the in-frame ones, with some missing. For V, J and clone size, that table is used; D and trimming come from the DNA. The repertoire consists of roughly 60,000 clones, with almost 85% occurring once and the leading ten covering around 3.5%. This entry is derived from a study of blood T cell repertoires in COVID-19. As for the study in general: Acute and convalescent COVID-19 samples came from the United States, Italy and Spain. Sample material is recorded as cDNA or gDNA derived from T cells, B-cell-depleted T cells, or PBMCs.

The receptor was isolated from a man between 60 and 75 years old with acute or convalescent COVID-19. Sequencing used peripheral blood. The chain joins TRBV5-6 to TRBJ2-7; possible D gene TRBD1, 6 bases. CDR3 nucleotides: TGTGCCAGCAGCAGTCAAGGGGGTTCGGCCTACGAGCAGTACTTC. Amino acids: CASSSQGGSAYEQYF. Drawing the rest from reference TRBV5-6 and TRBJ2-7, the complete variable domain is DAGVTQSPTHLIKTRGQQVTLRCSPKSGHDTVSWYQQALGQGPQFIFQYYEEEERQRGNFPDRFSGHQFPNYSSELNVNALLLGDSALYLCASSSQGGSAYEQYFGPGTRLTVT.